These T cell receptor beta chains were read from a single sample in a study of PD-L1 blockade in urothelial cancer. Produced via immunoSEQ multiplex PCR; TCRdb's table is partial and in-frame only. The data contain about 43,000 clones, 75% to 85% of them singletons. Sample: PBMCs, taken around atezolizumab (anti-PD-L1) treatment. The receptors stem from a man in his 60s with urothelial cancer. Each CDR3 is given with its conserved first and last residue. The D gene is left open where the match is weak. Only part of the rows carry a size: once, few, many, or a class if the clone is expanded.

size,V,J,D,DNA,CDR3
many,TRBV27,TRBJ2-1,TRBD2,TGTGCCAGCAGTTCCGGGAGACTAGCGGGGACGAATGAGCAGTTCTTC,CASSSGRLAGTNEQFF
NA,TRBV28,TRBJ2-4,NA,TGTGCCAGCAGTCCCCGGTTGGGGCCTCCGGGCAAAAACATTCAGTACTTC,CASSPRLGPPGKNIQYF
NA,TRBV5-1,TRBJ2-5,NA,TGCGCCAGCAGCTTGGGGCAGGGAATAAACTCGTACCAAGAGACCCAGTACTTC,CASSLGQGINSYQETQYF
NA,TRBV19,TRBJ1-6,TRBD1,TGTGCCAGCCAACCCCCAGGGGGCTCCTATAATTCACCCCTCCACTTT,CASQPPGGSYNSPLHF
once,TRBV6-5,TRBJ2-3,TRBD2,TGTGCCAGCAGTTACTCGTGGACTAGTAAAGTAGATACGCAGTATTTT,CASSYSWTSKVDTQYF
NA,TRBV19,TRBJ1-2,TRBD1,TGTGCCAGTACCTGGGACAGGGCTTATGGCTACACCTTC,CASTWDRAYGYTF
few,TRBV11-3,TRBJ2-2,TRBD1,TGTGCCAGCAGCGGGGCACAGGGGGCTAACGGGGAGCTGTTTTTT,CASSGAQGANGELFF
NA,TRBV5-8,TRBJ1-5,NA,TGTGCCAGCAGCCAATGGGCCAGAGGCAATCAGCCCCAGCATTTT,CASSQWARGNQPQHF
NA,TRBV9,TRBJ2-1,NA,TGTGCCAGCAGCGTAGGAGCGGGTGTCTACAATGAGCAGTTCTTC,CASSVGAGVYNEQFF
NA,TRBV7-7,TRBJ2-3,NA,TGTGCTAGCAGCTTAGCTCCGGGATCAGATACGCAGTATTTT,CASSLAPGSDTQYF
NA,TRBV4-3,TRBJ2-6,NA,TGCGCCAGCAGCCAAGATAGTGGGGCCAACGTCCTGACTTTC,CASSQDSGANVLTF
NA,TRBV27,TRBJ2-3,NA,TGTGCCAGCAGTTTAAATGGACTTGTCGCCGACACAGATACGCAGTATTTT,CASSLNGLVADTDTQYF
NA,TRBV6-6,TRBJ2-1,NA,TGTGCCAGCAGCCCCGGCGGGTACAATGAGCAGTTCTTC,CASSPGGYNEQFF
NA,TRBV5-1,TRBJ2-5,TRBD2,TGCGCCAGCAGCACGCGGGCTAGCGGGGGGAGAGAGACCCAGTACTTC,CASSTRASGGRETQYF
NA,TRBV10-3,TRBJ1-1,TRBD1,TGTGCCATCAGAGCAGGGGGCCTGAACACTGAAGCTTTCTTT,CAIRAGGLNTEAFF
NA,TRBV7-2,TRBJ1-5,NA,TGTGCCAGCAGCTTAGTAGGCAGGAATAGCAATCAGCCCCAGCATTTT,CASSLVGRNSNQPQHF
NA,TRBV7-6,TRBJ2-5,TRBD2,TGTGCCAGCAGCTTAGGGGCGGGGGGGAGAGAGACCCAGTACTTC,CASSLGAGGRETQYF
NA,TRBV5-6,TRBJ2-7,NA,TGTGCCAGCACCCGTGTAGGGGGTTCCTACGAGCAGTACTTC,CASTRVGGSYEQYF
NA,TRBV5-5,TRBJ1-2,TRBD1,TGTGCCAGCAGCTCGGACAGGGGGCTAGATGGCTACACCTTC,CASSSDRGLDGYTF
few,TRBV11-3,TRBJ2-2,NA,TGTGCCAGCAGCGAAACAAGCCGACAGGGAGGCCCCGGGGAGCTGTTTTTT,CASSETSRQGGPGELFF
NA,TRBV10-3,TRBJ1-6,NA,TGTGCCATCAAAGGAGGGGTTCTTAATTCACCCCTCCACTTT,CAIKGGVLNSPLHF
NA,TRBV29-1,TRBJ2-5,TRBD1,TGCAGCGTTGAAGTTTGGACAGGGGGGTCGGAGACCCAGTACTTC,CSVEVWTGGSETQYF